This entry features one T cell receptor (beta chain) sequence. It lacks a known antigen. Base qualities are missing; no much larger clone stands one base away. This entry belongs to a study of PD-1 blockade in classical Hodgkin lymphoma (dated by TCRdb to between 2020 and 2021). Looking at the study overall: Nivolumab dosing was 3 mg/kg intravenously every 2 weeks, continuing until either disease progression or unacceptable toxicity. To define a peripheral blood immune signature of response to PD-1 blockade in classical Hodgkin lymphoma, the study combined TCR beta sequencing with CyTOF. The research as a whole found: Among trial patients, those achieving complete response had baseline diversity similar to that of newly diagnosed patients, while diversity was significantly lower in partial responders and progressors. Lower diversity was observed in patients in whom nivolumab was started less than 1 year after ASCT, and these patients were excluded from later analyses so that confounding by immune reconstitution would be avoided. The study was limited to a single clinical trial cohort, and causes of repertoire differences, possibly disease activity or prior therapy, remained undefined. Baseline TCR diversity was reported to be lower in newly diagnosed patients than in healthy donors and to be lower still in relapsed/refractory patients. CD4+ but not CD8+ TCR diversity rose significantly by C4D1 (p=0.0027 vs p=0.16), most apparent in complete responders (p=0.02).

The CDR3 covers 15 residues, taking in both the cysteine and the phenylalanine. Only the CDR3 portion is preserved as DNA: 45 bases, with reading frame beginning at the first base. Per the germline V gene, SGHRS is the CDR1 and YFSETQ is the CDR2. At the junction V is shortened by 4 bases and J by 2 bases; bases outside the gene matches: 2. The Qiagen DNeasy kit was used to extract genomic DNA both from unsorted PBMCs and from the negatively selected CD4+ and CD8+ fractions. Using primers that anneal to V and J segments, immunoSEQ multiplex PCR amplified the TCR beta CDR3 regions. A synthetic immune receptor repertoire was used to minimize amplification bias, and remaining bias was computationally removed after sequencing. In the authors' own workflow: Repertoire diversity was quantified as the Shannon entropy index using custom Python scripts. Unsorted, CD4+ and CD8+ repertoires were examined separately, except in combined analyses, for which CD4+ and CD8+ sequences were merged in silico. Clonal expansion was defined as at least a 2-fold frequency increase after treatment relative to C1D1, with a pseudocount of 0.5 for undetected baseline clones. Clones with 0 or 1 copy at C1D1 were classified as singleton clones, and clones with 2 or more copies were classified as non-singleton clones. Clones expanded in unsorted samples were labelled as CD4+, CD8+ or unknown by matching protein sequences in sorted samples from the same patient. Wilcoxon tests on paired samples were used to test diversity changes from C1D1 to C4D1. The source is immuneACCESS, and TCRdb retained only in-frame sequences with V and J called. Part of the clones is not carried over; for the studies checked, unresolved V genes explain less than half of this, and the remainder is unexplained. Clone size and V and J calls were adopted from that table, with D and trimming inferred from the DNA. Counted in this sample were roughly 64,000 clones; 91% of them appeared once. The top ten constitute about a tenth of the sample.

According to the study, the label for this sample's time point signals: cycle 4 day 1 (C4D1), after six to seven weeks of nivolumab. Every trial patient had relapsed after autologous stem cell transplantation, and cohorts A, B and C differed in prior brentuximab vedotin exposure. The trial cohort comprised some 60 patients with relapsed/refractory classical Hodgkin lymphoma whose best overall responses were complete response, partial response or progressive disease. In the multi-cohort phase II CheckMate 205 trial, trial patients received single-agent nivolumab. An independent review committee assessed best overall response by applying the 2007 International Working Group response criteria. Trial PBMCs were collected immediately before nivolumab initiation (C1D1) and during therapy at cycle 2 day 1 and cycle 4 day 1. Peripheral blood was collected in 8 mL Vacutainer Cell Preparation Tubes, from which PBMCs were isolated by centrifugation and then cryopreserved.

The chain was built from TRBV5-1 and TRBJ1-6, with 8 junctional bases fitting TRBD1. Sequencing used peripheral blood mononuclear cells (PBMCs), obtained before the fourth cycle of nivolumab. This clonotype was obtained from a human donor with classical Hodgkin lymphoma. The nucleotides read TGCGCCAGCAGCCGGGACAGGACCTATAATTCACCCCTCCACTTT. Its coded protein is CASSRDRTYNSPLHF.